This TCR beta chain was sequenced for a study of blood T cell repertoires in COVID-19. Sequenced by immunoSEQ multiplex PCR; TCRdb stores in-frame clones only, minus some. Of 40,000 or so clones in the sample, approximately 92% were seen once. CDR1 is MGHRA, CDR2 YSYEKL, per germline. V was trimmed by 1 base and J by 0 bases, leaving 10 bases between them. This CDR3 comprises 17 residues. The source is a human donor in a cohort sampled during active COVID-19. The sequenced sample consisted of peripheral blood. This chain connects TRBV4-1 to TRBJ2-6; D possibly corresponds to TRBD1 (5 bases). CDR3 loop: CASSQGPQGSGANVLTF. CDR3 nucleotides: TGCGCCAGCAGCCAAGGCCCCCAGGGCTCTGGGGCCAACGTCCTGACTTTC.